One sample yielded the 16 T cell receptor beta chains listed below, sequenced in a study of shared clonotypes between healthy human individuals. Data came from immunoSEQ multiplex PCR; TCRdb stores just in-frame clones and leaves some out. In the table there are around 330,000 clones, around two thirds of which are singletons. Sequencing was carried out using memory CD4+ T cells sorted from blood. Subset in this sample: CD45RA-negative fraction. All receptors come from a man under 40 in good health.

This chain uses TRBV6-1 with TRBJ2-2, with a weak D call TRBD2 (6 bases). The CDR3 is made up of 17 amino acids. Germline loops: CDR1 MNHNS, CDR2 SASEGT. Deletions cut 4 bases from V and 0 bases from J, with 15 bases between. The CDR3 loop is CASSGSAWGANTGELFF. CDR3 sequence (DNA): TGTGCCAGCAGTGGATCGGCTTGGGGGGCGAACACCGGGGAGCTGTTTTTT.

The chain is built from TRBV7-8 and TRBJ2-2; D unresolved. This CDR3 is 13 amino acids long. Per germline, CDR1 SGHVS and CDR2 FQNEAQ. V was clipped by 5 bases and J by 2 bases, with 6 bases between them. DNA of the CDR3: TGTGCCAGCAGCACCTATAACACCGGGGAGCTGTTTTTT. Translating it yields CASSTYNTGELFF.

The chain uses TRBV6-1 and TRBJ1-4; 10 bases are a match to TRBD1. The CDR3 sequence is 14 residues long. In germline, CDR1 is MNHNS, CDR2 SASEGT. Trimming at V came to 7 bases and at J to 8 bases, leaving 7 bases not matched to a gene. The CDR3 sequence: CASNSGTGVEKLFF. The DNA for the CDR3 is TGTGCCAGCAATTCCGGGACAGGGGTCGAAAAACTGTTTTTT.

This chain joins TRBV30 and TRBJ1-2; tentative D call: TRBD1 (6 bases). There are 16 residues in the CDR3. Per the germline V gene, CDR1 is GTSNPN and CDR2 is SVGIG (reference sequence). Trimming took off 0 bases at V and 7 bases at J, with 21 bases between the two ends. DNA of the CDR3: TGTGCCTGGAGTGTACGGGGTCGGAACAGGGCAAGTGGCTACACCTTC. The encoded protein is CAWSVRGRNRASGYTF.

The chain is built from TRBV5-1 and TRBJ1-2; D is perhaps TRBD1 (5 bases). The CDR3 is 14 residues long. Germline loops: CDR1 SGHRS, CDR2 YFSETQ. The V end lost 4 bases, the J end lost 5 bases, and 15 bases lay between the germline ends. The CDR3 spells CASSGQGISYGYTF. The CDR3 nucleotides read TGCGCCAGCAGCGGGCAGGGTATCTCGTATGGCTACACCTTC.

CDR3 coding DNA: TGTGCCAGCAGCCTAATGGGGGCGATGGGGTCCAACGAGCAGTACTTC. Protein sequence: CASSLMGAMGSNEQYF. The chain uses TRBV5-6 and TRBJ2-7, with TRBD1 as a possible D gene (6 bases). V was trimmed by 4 bases and J by 5 bases, leaving 22 bases between them. Germline V gene data show CDR1 as SGHDT and CDR2 as YYEEEE. The CDR3 is 16 amino acids.

The chain joins TRBV9 to TRBJ1-4, with D possibly being TRBD1 (5 bases). Trimming removed 0 bases from V and 5 bases from J, with 14 bases in between. Looked up from germline, CDR1 is SGDLS and CDR2 is YYNGEE. The CDR3 contains 16 residues. The CDR3 sequence: CASSVAGMAGNEKLFF. The CDR3 DNA reads TGTGCCAGCAGCGTAGCTGGGATGGCAGGGAATGAAAAACTGTTTTTT.

This clone was seen a few times. J is TRBJ2-3 and V is TRBV7-9; unclear D gene. CDR3 length: 11 residues. Deletions cut 1 base from V and 7 bases from J, with 3 bases between. Per germline, CDR1 SEHNR and CDR2 FQNEAQ (reference sequence). The CDR3 DNA reads TGTGCCAGCAGCTTAGGGCATACGCAGTATTTT. This encodes CASSLGHTQYF.

This chain connects TRBV5-1 to TRBJ2-5; TRBD1 matches at 8 bases. V was clipped by 2 bases and J by 1 base; unmatched bases: 1. Germline V gene lookup returns CDR1 SGHRS and CDR2 YFSETQ. The CDR3 is 14 residues long. CDR3 sequence (DNA): TGCGCCAGCAGCTTCGGGACAGGCCAAGAGACCCAGTACTTC. This gives the protein CASSFGTGQETQYF.

The chain carries TRBV7-2 and TRBJ2-3; 7 positions agree with TRBD1. From germline, CDR1 is SGHTA and CDR2 FQGNSA. This CDR3 comprises 15 residues. J was trimmed by 2 bases and V by 6 bases; bases with no gene match: 8. CDR3 loop: CASSLGQAPTDTQYF. CDR3 coding DNA: TGTGCCAGCAGTCTCGGACAGGCTCCCACAGATACGCAGTATTTT.

The genes are TRBV28 and TRBJ2-7; D is perhaps TRBD1 (6 bases). Germline V gene lookup returns CDR1 MDHEN and CDR2 SYDVKM. V was clipped by 10 bases and J by 3 bases, with 19 bases between them. The CDR3 contains 14 residues. The CDR3 sequence is CATTHGTLGYEQYF. The CDR3 DNA follows: TGTGCCACCACCCACGGGACACTGGGCTACGAGCAGTACTTC. The full variable domain, with the rest looked up from reference TRBV28 and TRBJ2-7, is DVKVTQSSRYLVKRTGEKVFLECVQDMDHENMFWYRQDPGLGLRLIYFSYDVKMKEKGDIPEGYSVSREKKERFSLILESASTNQTSMYLCATTHGTLGYEQYFGPGTRLTVT.

This clone has a handful of counts. Different DNA sequences within this sample yield the same CDR3. This chain links TRBV27 with TRBJ1-3; the D gene is possibly TRBD1 (6 bases). The CDR3 runs 15 residues. Looked up from germline, CDR1 is MNHEY and CDR2 is SMNVEV (reference sequence). The germline V and J ends were trimmed by 5 bases and 1 base, with 12 bases remaining between them. The CDR3 bases are TGTGCCAGCAGTCGAGGGGGTTCTTCTGGAAACACCATATATTTT. This encodes CASSRGGSSGNTIYF.

The gene calls are TRBV5-1 and TRBJ1-1; perhaps TRBD1 as D (6 bases). This CDR3 is built from 14 residues. Germline lookup yields CDR1 SGHRS and CDR2 YFSETQ. V was trimmed by 0 bases and J by 5 bases, leaving 11 bases between them. The CDR3 protein is CASSLARGRTEAFF. The DNA of the CDR3 is TGCGCCAGCAGCTTGGCTAGGGGGAGGACTGAAGCTTTCTTT.

The CDR3 DNA is TGTGCCAGCAGCGTAGAGCTCACCGGGGAGCTGTTTTTT. Translated: CASSVELTGELFF. The V call is TRBV9, the J call TRBJ2-2, with D unclear. The V end was cut by 0 bases, the J end by 4 bases, with 4 bases between. The CDR3 is 13 residues long. The germline gives CDR1 SGDLS, CDR2 YYNGEE. The variable domain in full, completed from reference TRBV9 and TRBJ2-2, reads DSGVTQTPKHLITATGQRVTLRCSPRSGDLSVYWYQQSLDQGLQFLIQYYNGEERAKGNILERFSAQQFPDLHSELNLSSLELGDSALYFCASSVELTGELFFGEGSRLTVL.

V gene TRBV19 combines with J gene TRBJ2-3, with 14 bases identical to TRBD2. Germline V gene lookup returns CDR1 LNHDA and CDR2 SQIVND (reference sequence). The CDR3 is made up of 16 amino acids. J was trimmed by 6 bases and V by 4 bases; bases with no gene match: 6. The CDR3 loop reads CASSKTSGRAWDTQYF. For the CDR3, the DNA is TGTGCCAGTAGTAAGACTAGCGGGAGGGCCTGGGATACGCAGTATTTT.

The CDR3 loop is CASSLELAGQETQYF. CDR3 DNA sequence: TGCGCCAGCAGCTTGGAACTAGCGGGTCAAGAGACCCAGTACTTC. The chain joins TRBV5-1 to TRBJ2-5, with 9 bases lining up with TRBD2. V was pared by 0 bases and J by 2 bases, with 2 bases of the junction left unmatched. The CDR3 covers 15 residues. Germline V gene lookup returns CDR1 SGHRS and CDR2 YFSETQ. The entire variable domain, with the rest obtained from reference TRBV5-1 and TRBJ2-5, is as follows: KAGVTQTPRYLIKTRGQQVTLSCSPISGHRSVSWYQQTPGQGLQFLFEYFSETQRNKGNFPGRFSGRQFSNSRSEMNVSTLELGDSALYLCASSLELAGQETQYFGPGTRLLVL.